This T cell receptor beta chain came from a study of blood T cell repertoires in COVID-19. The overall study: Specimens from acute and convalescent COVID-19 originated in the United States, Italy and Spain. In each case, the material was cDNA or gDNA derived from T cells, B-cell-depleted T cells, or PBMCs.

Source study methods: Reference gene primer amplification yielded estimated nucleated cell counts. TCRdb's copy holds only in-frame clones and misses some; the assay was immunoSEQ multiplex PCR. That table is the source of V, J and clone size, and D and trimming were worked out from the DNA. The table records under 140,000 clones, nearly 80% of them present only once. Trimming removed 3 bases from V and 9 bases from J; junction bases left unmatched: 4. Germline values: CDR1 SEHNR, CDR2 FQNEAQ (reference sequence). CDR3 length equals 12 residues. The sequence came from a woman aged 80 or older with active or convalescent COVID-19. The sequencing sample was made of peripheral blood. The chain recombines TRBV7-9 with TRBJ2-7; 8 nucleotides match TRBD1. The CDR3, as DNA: TGTGCCAGCAGCTTCGGACAGGGAGCGCAGTACTTC. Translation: CASSFGQGAQYF.